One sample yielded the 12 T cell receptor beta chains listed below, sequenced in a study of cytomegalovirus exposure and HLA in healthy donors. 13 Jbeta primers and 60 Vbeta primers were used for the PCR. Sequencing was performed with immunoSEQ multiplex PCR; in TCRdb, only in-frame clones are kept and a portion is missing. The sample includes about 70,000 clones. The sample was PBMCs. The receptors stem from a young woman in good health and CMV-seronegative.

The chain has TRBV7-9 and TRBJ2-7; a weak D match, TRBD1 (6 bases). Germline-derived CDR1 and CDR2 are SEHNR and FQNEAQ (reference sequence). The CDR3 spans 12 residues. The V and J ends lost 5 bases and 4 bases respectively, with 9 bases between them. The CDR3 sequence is CASSAGAYEQYF. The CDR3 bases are TGTGCCAGCAGCGCAGGGGCATACGAGCAGTACTTC.

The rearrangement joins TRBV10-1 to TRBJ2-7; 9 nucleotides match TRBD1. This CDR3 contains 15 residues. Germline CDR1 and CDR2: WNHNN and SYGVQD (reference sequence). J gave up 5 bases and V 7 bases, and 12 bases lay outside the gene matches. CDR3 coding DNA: TGCGCCAGCATGGCCAGAATAGGACAGGGGAACGAGCAGTACTTC. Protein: CASMARIGQGNEQYF.

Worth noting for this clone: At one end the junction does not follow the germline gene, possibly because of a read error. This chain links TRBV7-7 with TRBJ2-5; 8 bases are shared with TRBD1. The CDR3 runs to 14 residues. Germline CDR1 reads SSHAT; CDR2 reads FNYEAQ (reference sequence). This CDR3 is CASSRTGHQETQYF. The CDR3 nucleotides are TGTGCTAGCAGCCGGACAGGGCATCAAGAGACCCAGTACTTC.

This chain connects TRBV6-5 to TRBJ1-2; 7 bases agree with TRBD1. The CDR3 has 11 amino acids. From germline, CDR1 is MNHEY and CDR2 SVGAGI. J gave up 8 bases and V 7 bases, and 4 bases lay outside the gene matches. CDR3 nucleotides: TGTGCCAGCAACGGACAGGTGGGCTACACCTTC. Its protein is CASNGQVGYTF.

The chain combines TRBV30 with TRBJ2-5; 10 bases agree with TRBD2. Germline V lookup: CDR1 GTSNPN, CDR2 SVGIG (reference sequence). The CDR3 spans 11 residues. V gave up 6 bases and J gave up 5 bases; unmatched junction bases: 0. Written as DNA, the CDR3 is TGTGCCTGTAGCGGGAGGGAGACCCAGTACTTC. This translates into CACSGRETQYF. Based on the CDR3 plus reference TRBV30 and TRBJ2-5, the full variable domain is SQTIHQWPATLVQPVGSPLSLECTVEGTSNPNLYWYRQAAGRGLQLLFYSVGIGQISSEVPQNLSASRPQDRQFILSSKKLLLSDSGFYLCACSGRETQYFGPGTRLLVL.

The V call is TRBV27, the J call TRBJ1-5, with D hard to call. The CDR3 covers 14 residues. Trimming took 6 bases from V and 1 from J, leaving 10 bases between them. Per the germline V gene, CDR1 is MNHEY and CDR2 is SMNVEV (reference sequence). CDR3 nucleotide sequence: TGTGCCAGCAGCAACTTATGGAGCAATCAGCCCCAGCATTTT. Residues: CASSNLWSNQPQHF.

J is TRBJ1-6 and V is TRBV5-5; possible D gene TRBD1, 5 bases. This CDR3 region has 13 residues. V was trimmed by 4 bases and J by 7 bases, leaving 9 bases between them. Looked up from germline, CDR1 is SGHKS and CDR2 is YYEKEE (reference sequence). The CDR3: CASSGDRNSPLHF. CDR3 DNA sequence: TGTGCCAGCAGCGGCGACAGAAATTCACCCCTCCACTTT. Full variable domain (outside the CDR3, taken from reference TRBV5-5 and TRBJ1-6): DAGVTQSPTHLIKTRGQQVTLRCSPISGHKSVSWYQQVLGQGPQFIFQYYEKEERGRGNFPDRFSARQFPNYSSELNVNALLLGDSALYLCASSGDRNSPLHFGNGTRLTVT.

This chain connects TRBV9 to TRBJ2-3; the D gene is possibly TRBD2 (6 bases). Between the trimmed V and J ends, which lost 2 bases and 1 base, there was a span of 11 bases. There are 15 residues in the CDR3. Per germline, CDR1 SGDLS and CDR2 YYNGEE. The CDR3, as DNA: TGTGCCAGCAGCGTCGAGCGGGCCCGCACAGATACGCAGTATTTT. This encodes CASSVERARTDTQYF.

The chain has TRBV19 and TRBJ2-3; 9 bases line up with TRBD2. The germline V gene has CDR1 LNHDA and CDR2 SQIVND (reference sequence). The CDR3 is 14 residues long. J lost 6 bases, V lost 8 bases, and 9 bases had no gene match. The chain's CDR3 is CASGSGSSRDTQYF. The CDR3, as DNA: TGTGCCAGTGGTAGCGGGAGTTCTAGGGATACGCAGTATTTT.

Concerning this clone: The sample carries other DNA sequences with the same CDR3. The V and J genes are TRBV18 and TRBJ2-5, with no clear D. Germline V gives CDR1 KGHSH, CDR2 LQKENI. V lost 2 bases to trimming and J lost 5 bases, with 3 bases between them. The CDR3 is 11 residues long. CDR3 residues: CASSPSETQYF. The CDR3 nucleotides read TGTGCCAGCTCACCAAGCGAGACCCAGTACTTC.

The CDR3 sequence: CASSLEVRNYGYTF. CDR3 bases: TGCGCCAGCAGCTTGGAGGTGAGGAACTATGGCTACACCTTC. The genes are TRBV5-1 and TRBJ1-2; no clear D. CDR1 and CDR2 (germline): SGHRS, YFSETQ. The CDR3 has 14 amino acids. V lost 0 bases to trimming and J lost 2 bases, with 8 bases between them.

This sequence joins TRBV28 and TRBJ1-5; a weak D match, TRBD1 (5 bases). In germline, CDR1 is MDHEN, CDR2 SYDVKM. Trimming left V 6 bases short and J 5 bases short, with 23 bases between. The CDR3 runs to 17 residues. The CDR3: CASSPHGQGGRYQPQHF. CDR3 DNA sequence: TGTGCCAGCAGCCCCCATGGTCAGGGCGGAAGATATCAGCCCCAGCATTTT. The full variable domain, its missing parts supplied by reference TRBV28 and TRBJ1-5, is DVKVTQSSRYLVKRTGEKVFLECVQDMDHENMFWYRQDPGLGLRLIYFSYDVKMKEKGDIPEGYSVSREKKERFSLILESASTNQTSMYLCASSPHGQGGRYQPQHFGDGTRLSIL.